The rows below give T cell receptor beta chains drawn from one sample of a study of regulatory T cells in long-lasting Graves disease. MiXCR, run by TCRdb on the multiplex PCR reads, gives a single entry per CDR3 protein. Of roughly 320,000 distinct CDR3 sequences in the sample, over 15% were seen once. Separately, the same data were catalogued under a study of T cells in Graves' hyperthyroidism and ophthalmopathy.

This sample comprised peripheral blood mononuclear cells (PBMCs), obtained at new diagnosis, from a patient treated with antithyroid drugs. Receptors originate from a man in his forties with Graves disease. The CDR3 runs from the conserved cysteine through the conserved F or W. Each record gives: J gene, clone size, V gene, D gene, CDR3 protein, CDR3 DNA. D genes are given only for firm matches. The size field is filled for only some rows; it gives once, few, many or a size class.

J gene: TRBJ2-1; clone size: many; V gene: TRBV27; D gene: .; CDR3 protein: CASSLLDLSYNEQFF; CDR3 DNA: TGTGCCAGCAGTTTACTGGACCTCTCCTACAATGAGCAGTTCTTC
J gene: TRBJ1-6; clone size: many; V gene: TRBV2; D gene: .; CDR3 protein: CASSGFQGGNSPLHF; CDR3 DNA: TGTGCCAGCAGTGGGTTCCAGGGTGGGAATTCACCCCTCCACTTT
J gene: TRBJ2-1; clone size: many; V gene: TRBV6-2/TRBV6-3; D gene: TRBD1; CDR3 protein: CASRYRTWTGGYYNEQFF; CDR3 DNA: TGTGCCAGCAGATATAGGACGTGGACAGGGGGCTACTACAATGAGCAGTTCTTC
J gene: TRBJ1-1; clone size: .; V gene: TRBV14; D gene: .; CDR3 protein: CASSQDWRGLLGEDTEAFF; CDR3 DNA: TGTGCCAGCAGCCAAGATTGGAGAGGCCTCTTAGGGGAGGACACTGAAGCTTTCTTT
J gene: TRBJ1-5; clone size: many; V gene: TRBV12-3/TRBV12-4; D gene: .; CDR3 protein: CASSRASPQPQHF; CDR3 DNA: TGTGCCAGCAGTCGGGCCAGCCCCCAGCCCCAGCATTTT
J gene: TRBJ1-1; clone size: many; V gene: TRBV7-8; D gene: .; CDR3 protein: CASSLAEGNTEAFF; CDR3 DNA: TGTGCCAGCAGCTTAGCGGAGGGAAACACTGAAGCTTTCTTT
J gene: TRBJ2-7; clone size: few; V gene: TRBV20-1; D gene: TRBD1; CDR3 protein: CSARRTGGASFLRQYF; CDR3 DNA: TGCAGTGCTAGACGGACAGGGGGCGCCTCCTTCTTACGGCAGTACTTC
J gene: TRBJ1-4; clone size: .; V gene: TRBV12-3/TRBV12-4; D gene: .; CDR3 protein: CASSPGVSNEKLFF; CDR3 DNA: TGTGCCAGCAGTCCAGGGGTCTCTAATGAAAAACTGTTTTTT
J gene: TRBJ2-1; clone size: many; V gene: TRBV7-9; D gene: .; CDR3 protein: CASSPQGGPSYNEQFF; CDR3 DNA: TGTGCCAGCAGCCCGCAGGGGGGGCCCTCCTACAATGAGCAGTTCTTC
J gene: TRBJ2-5; clone size: many; V gene: TRBV20-1; D gene: .; CDR3 protein: CSARDVGDPTRETQYF; CDR3 DNA: TGCAGTGCTAGAGATGTCGGAGACCCTACGCGGGAGACCCAGTACTTC
J gene: TRBJ2-1; clone size: few; V gene: TRBV7-3; D gene: .; CDR3 protein: CASSPDDGSSYNEQFF; CDR3 DNA: TGTGCCAGCAGCCCCGATGACGGGAGCTCCTACAATGAGCAGTTCTTC